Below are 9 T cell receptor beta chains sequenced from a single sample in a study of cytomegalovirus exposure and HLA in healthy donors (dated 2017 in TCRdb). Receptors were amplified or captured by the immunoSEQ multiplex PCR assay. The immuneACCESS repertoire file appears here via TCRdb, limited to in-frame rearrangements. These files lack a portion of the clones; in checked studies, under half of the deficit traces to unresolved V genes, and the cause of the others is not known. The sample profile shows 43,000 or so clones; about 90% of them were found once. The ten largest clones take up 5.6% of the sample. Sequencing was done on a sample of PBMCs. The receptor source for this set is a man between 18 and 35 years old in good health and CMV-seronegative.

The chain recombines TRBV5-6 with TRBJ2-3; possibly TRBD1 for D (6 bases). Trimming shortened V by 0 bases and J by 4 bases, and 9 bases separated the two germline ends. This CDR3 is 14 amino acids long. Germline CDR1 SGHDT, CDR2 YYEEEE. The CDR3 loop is CASSLVGAADTQYF. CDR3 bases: TGTGCCAGCAGCTTGGTGGGGGCTGCAGATACGCAGTATTTT.

DNA of the CDR3: TGTGCCAGCTCTGAGCTCTACAATGAGCAGTTCTTC. This encodes CASSELYNEQFF. The V call is TRBV2, the J call TRBJ2-1, with D hard to call. Germline V gene sequence: CDR1 SNHLY, CDR2 FYNNEI. Between the trimmed V and J ends, which lost 8 bases and 3 bases, there was a span of 8 bases. The CDR3 covers 12 residues.

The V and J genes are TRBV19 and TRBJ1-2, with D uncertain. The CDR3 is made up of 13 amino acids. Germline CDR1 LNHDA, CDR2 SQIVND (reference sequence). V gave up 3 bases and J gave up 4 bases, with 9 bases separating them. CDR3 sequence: CASSMEYLYGYTF. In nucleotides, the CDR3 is TGTGCCAGTAGTATGGAGTACCTCTATGGCTACACCTTC.

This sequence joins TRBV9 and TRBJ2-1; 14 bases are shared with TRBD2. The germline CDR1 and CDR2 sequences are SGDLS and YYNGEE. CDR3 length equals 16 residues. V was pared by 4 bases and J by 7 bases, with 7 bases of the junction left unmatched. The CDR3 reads CASSPGLAGAKNEQFF. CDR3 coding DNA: TGTGCCAGCAGCCCGGGACTAGCGGGAGCCAAAAATGAGCAGTTCTTC.

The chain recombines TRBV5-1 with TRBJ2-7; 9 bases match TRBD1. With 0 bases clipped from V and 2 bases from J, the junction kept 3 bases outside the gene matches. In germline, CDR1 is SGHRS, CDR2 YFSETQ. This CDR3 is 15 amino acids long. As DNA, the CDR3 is TGCGCCAGCAGCTTGGGACAGGGGGTTCCCTACGAGCAGTACTTC. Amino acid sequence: CASSLGQGVPYEQYF. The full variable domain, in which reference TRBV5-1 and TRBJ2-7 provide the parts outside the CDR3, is KAGVTQTPRYLIKTRGQQVTLSCSPISGHRSVSWYQQTPGQGLQFLFEYFSETQRNKGNFPGRFSGRQFSNSRSEMNVSTLELGDSALYLCASSLGQGVPYEQYFGPGTRLTVT.

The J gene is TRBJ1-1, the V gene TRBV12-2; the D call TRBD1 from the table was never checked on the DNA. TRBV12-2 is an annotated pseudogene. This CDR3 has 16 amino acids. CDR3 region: CASRLPGQGAGTEAFF. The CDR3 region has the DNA TGTGCAAGTCGCTTACCGGGACAGGGGGCGGGGACTGAAGCTTTCTTT.

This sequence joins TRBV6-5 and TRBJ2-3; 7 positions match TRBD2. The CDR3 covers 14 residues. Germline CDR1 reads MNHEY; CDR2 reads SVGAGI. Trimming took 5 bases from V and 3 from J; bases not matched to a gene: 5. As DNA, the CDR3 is TGTGCCAGCAGTGTAACTAGCGTGACAGATACGCAGTATTTT. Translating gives CASSVTSVTDTQYF.

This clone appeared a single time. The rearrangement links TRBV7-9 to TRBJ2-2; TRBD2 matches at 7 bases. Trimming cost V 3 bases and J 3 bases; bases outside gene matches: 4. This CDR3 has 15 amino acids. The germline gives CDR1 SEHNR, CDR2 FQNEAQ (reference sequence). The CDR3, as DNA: TGTGCCAGCAGCTTCAGGGACTATGACACCGGGGAGCTGTTTTTT. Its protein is CASSFRDYDTGELFF.

The CDR3 region is CASSPRASGGTTGELFF. The CDR3 DNA is TGTGCCAGCTCACCCCGAGCTAGCGGGGGGACCACCGGGGAGCTGTTTTTT. This chain links TRBV18 with TRBJ2-2; 11 bases are a match to TRBD2. This CDR3 spans 17 amino acids. Germline CDR1 KGHSH, CDR2 LQKENI. Trimming took 3 bases from V and 4 from J; bases not matched to a gene: 7.